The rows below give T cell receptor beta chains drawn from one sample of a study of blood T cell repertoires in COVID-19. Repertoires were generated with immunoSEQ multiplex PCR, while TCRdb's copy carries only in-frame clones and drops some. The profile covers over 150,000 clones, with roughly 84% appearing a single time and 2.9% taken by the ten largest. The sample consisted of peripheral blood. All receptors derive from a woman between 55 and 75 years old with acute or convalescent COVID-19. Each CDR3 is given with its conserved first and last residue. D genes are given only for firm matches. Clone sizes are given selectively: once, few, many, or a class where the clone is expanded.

cdr3_nt: TGTGCCAGCAGCCCCTTCGCGGGGGGGCAGATCGGGGAGCTGTTTTTT
cdr3_aa: CASSPFAGGQIGELFF
j_call: TRBJ2-2
v_call: TRBV5-4
d_call: TRBD2
clone_size: .

cdr3_nt: TGTGCCAGCAGCCGAACCCTGACAGGGGGAGGTGGAAACACCATATATTTT
cdr3_aa: CASSRTLTGGGGNTIYF
j_call: TRBJ1-3
v_call: TRBV7-8
d_call: TRBD1
clone_size: .

cdr3_nt: TGCGCCAGCAGCCAAGATAGCGCCAACACCGGGGAGCTGTTTTTT
cdr3_aa: CASSQDSANTGELFF
j_call: TRBJ2-2
v_call: TRBV4-1
d_call: .
clone_size: once

cdr3_nt: TGTGCCAGCAGTCCGTACACCGGGGAGCTGTTTTTT
cdr3_aa: CASSPYTGELFF
j_call: TRBJ2-2
v_call: TRBV12-3/TRBV12-4
d_call: .
clone_size: once

cdr3_nt: TGTGCCAGCAGCTCTCCGGGACAGGGTGTCGGCTACACCTTC
cdr3_aa: CASSSPGQGVGYTF
j_call: TRBJ1-2
v_call: TRBV7-9
d_call: TRBD1
clone_size: .

cdr3_nt: TGTGCCAGCAGTCAGACAGGGACGCGCGGAAACACCATATATTTT
cdr3_aa: CASSQTGTRGNTIYF
j_call: TRBJ1-3
v_call: TRBV7-8
d_call: TRBD1
clone_size: .

cdr3_nt: TGTGCCAGCAGCTTGGGAGGCGTGAACACTGAAGCTTTCTTT
cdr3_aa: CASSLGGVNTEAFF
j_call: TRBJ1-1
v_call: TRBV11-3
d_call: .
clone_size: .

cdr3_nt: TGCGCCAGCAGCCAAGGCGGCGCAGGTGGGGCCAACTATGGCTACACCTTC
cdr3_aa: CASSQGGAGGANYGYTF
j_call: TRBJ1-2
v_call: TRBV4-3
d_call: .
clone_size: .

cdr3_nt: TGTGCCTGGAGCACAGGGAAGTACGAGCAGTACTTC
cdr3_aa: CAWSTGKYEQYF
j_call: TRBJ2-7
v_call: TRBV30
d_call: .
clone_size: .

cdr3_nt: TGTGCCAGCAGCGTTCAGGCCACAACTAATGAAAAACTGTTTTTT
cdr3_aa: CASSVQATTNEKLFF
j_call: TRBJ1-4
v_call: TRBV11-2
d_call: .
clone_size: .

cdr3_nt: TGTGCCAGCATTAACAGGGCGAACGGGTATCAGCCCCAGCATTTT
cdr3_aa: CASINRANGYQPQHF
j_call: TRBJ1-5
v_call: TRBV28
d_call: .
clone_size: few

cdr3_nt: TGTGCCAGCAGTTCGGGGGGGGGAACCGATACGCAGTATTTT
cdr3_aa: CASSSGGGTDTQYF
j_call: TRBJ2-3
v_call: TRBV6-7
d_call: TRBD2
clone_size: .

cdr3_nt: TGTGCCAGCAGCTCCCCCACTCTCAGGGTCTCGGGGGACACTGAAGCTTTCTTT
cdr3_aa: CASSSPTLRVSGDTEAFF
j_call: TRBJ1-1
v_call: TRBV7-9
d_call: .
clone_size: few

cdr3_nt: TGTGCCAGCAGCTTACTCCCTACAGGAAGAGATAAGGTAGCCCAGTACTTC
cdr3_aa: CASSLLPTGRDKVAQYF
j_call: TRBJ2-5
v_call: TRBV7-6
d_call: .
clone_size: .

cdr3_nt: TGTGCCAGCTCACCACCGAGGACAGGGGCCCCCTATGGCTACACCTTC
cdr3_aa: CASSPPRTGAPYGYTF
j_call: TRBJ1-2
v_call: TRBV18
d_call: TRBD1
clone_size: .

cdr3_nt: TGCGCCAGCAGCTTTTTATCACAGGGGTATGGCTACACCTTC
cdr3_aa: CASSFLSQGYGYTF
j_call: TRBJ1-2
v_call: TRBV5-1
d_call: TRBD1
clone_size: .

cdr3_nt: TGTGCCAGCAGTCTCCTTGGGGCAGGAGATTACGAGCAGTACTTC
cdr3_aa: CASSLLGAGDYEQYF
j_call: TRBJ2-7
v_call: TRBV28
d_call: .
clone_size: .

cdr3_nt: TGTGCCACCAGTGATTTCCCAGGGCGACGGACCACTGAAGCTTTCTTT
cdr3_aa: CATSDFPGRRTTEAFF
j_call: TRBJ1-1
v_call: TRBV24-1
d_call: .
clone_size: .

cdr3_nt: TGTGCCAGCAGTTTAGGGACCCTGACAGGTCCGGATACGCAGTATTTT
cdr3_aa: CASSLGTLTGPDTQYF
j_call: TRBJ2-3
v_call: TRBV27
d_call: .
clone_size: once

cdr3_nt: TGTGCCAGCAGCTTCGGGGGGGTTAACACTGAAGCTTTCTTT
cdr3_aa: CASSFGGVNTEAFF
j_call: TRBJ1-1
v_call: TRBV7-2
d_call: .
clone_size: .

cdr3_nt: TGTGCCAGCAGCTTGGCCGTGTCACAGGGAGGGCTGTACTACGAGCAGTACTTC
cdr3_aa: CASSLAVSQGGLYYEQYF
j_call: TRBJ2-7
v_call: TRBV5-4
d_call: .
clone_size: .

cdr3_nt: TGCGCCAGCAGCCAGCAACAGGGGAACACTGAAGCTTTCTTT
cdr3_aa: CASSQQQGNTEAFF
j_call: TRBJ1-1
v_call: TRBV5-1
d_call: .
clone_size: once

cdr3_nt: TGTGCTAGCAGCTTAACAGTGACCGGGGAGCTGTTTTTT
cdr3_aa: CASSLTVTGELFF
j_call: TRBJ2-2
v_call: TRBV7-7
d_call: .
clone_size: .

cdr3_nt: TGTGCCAGCAGTTTATTAGGGGGCCCGAATGAGCAGTTCTTC
cdr3_aa: CASSLLGGPNEQFF
j_call: TRBJ2-1
v_call: TRBV27
d_call: TRBD1
clone_size: .

cdr3_nt: TGCAGCGTTGACAGTTCTGGGGCCAACGTCCTGACTTTC
cdr3_aa: CSVDSSGANVLTF
j_call: TRBJ2-6
v_call: TRBV29-1
d_call: .
clone_size: .

cdr3_nt: TGTGCCAGCAGCGCCGGACAGGGGGCACCGGGCTACACCTTC
cdr3_aa: CASSAGQGAPGYTF
j_call: TRBJ1-2
v_call: TRBV9
d_call: TRBD1
clone_size: .

cdr3_nt: TGTGCCAGCAGCCCGGCCGGGACAGGGGGCTTCAATGGCTACACCTTC
cdr3_aa: CASSPAGTGGFNGYTF
j_call: TRBJ1-2
v_call: TRBV7-6
d_call: TRBD1
clone_size: .

cdr3_nt: TGTGCCATCAGTCCCCCGGGGGGCTCCTTCTATGGCTACACCTTC
cdr3_aa: CAISPPGGSFYGYTF
j_call: TRBJ1-2
v_call: TRBV10-3
d_call: .
clone_size: .

cdr3_nt: TGTGCCAGCAGCTTTACGACCGGGTCTTATGGCTACACCTTC
cdr3_aa: CASSFTTGSYGYTF
j_call: TRBJ1-2
v_call: TRBV7-9
d_call: .
clone_size: .

cdr3_nt: TGTGCCAGCAGCCCCTTGGGTTCTGCGGGGTCCTATGGCTACACCTTC
cdr3_aa: CASSPLGSAGSYGYTF
j_call: TRBJ1-2
v_call: TRBV9
d_call: .
clone_size: few

cdr3_nt: TGTGCCAGCAGCAAGGGCGGGTCTTTCTACTACGAGCAGTACTTC
cdr3_aa: CASSKGGSFYYEQYF
j_call: TRBJ2-7
v_call: TRBV21-1
d_call: .
clone_size: .

cdr3_nt: TGTGCCAGCAGCCTAGCGGGGGGGGCCCCCTACAATGAGCAGTTCTTC
cdr3_aa: CASSLAGGAPYNEQFF
j_call: TRBJ2-1
v_call: TRBV3-1/TRBV3-2
d_call: TRBD2
clone_size: .

cdr3_nt: TGTGCCAGCTCACCACTCTCGGGGTACGAGCAGTACTTC
cdr3_aa: CASSPLSGYEQYF
j_call: TRBJ2-7
v_call: TRBV18
d_call: .
clone_size: .

cdr3_nt: TGTGCCAGCAGAGCAGGACAGGTCTCCTACGAGCAGTACTTC
cdr3_aa: CASRAGQVSYEQYF
j_call: TRBJ2-7
v_call: TRBV6-5
d_call: TRBD1
clone_size: .

cdr3_nt: TGTGCCAGCAGCCCAGTGAGGACTAGCGGGGGGACCCAGTACTTC
cdr3_aa: CASSPVRTSGGTQYF
j_call: TRBJ2-5
v_call: TRBV5-4
d_call: TRBD2
clone_size: .

cdr3_nt: TGTGCCAGCAGCGCGGGAAGACAGGGCCCCTATGGCTACACCTTC
cdr3_aa: CASSAGRQGPYGYTF
j_call: TRBJ1-2
v_call: TRBV7-2
d_call: TRBD1
clone_size: few

cdr3_nt: TGTGCCAGCGGCGGCGGGGCCACAGATACGCAGTATTTT
cdr3_aa: CASGGGATDTQYF
j_call: TRBJ2-3
v_call: TRBV5-4
d_call: .
clone_size: .

cdr3_nt: TGTGCCAGCAGTTACACCTTGACAGGGCGGAACACTGAAGCTTTCTTT
cdr3_aa: CASSYTLTGRNTEAFF
j_call: TRBJ1-1
v_call: TRBV6-5
d_call: TRBD1
clone_size: .

cdr3_nt: TGTGCCAGCGCTTCGCAGGGAGGAGACTATGGCTACACCTTC
cdr3_aa: CASASQGGDYGYTF
j_call: TRBJ1-2
v_call: TRBV6-5
d_call: .
clone_size: .

cdr3_nt: TGTGCCAGCAGCTTGGGAGCCGGGACAGGGACTACCACTGAAGCTTTCTTT
cdr3_aa: CASSLGAGTGTTTEAFF
j_call: TRBJ1-1
v_call: TRBV5-4
d_call: TRBD1
clone_size: few

cdr3_nt: TGTGCCAGCAGTTTACCAGGGAAGGTGGCTGAAGCTTTCTTT
cdr3_aa: CASSLPGKVAEAFF
j_call: TRBJ1-1
v_call: TRBV27
d_call: .
clone_size: few

cdr3_nt: TGTGCCATCAGTGAGACAGGGGGCGGCAATCAGCCCCAGCATTTT
cdr3_aa: CAISETGGGNQPQHF
j_call: TRBJ1-5
v_call: TRBV10-3
d_call: TRBD1
clone_size: .

cdr3_nt: TGTGCCAGTGTCGAACAGGGGAAGAACACTGAAGCTTTCTTT
cdr3_aa: CASVEQGKNTEAFF
j_call: TRBJ1-1
v_call: TRBV19
d_call: TRBD1
clone_size: few

cdr3_nt: TGTGCCAGCAGCCCGGGGGAGGGAGAGCATCAGCCCCAGCATTTT
cdr3_aa: CASSPGEGEHQPQHF
j_call: TRBJ1-5
v_call: TRBV5-5
d_call: .
clone_size: .

cdr3_nt: TGCAGTGCTAGTCCTCGCGAGGGGGCAGGGAGCAATCAGCCCCAGCATTTT
cdr3_aa: CSASPREGAGSNQPQHF
j_call: TRBJ1-5
v_call: TRBV20-1
d_call: TRBD1
clone_size: once

cdr3_nt: TGCGCCAGCAGCCAAACGCCCGGGACAGGGGGCAGATATTTT
cdr3_aa: CASSQTPGTGGRYF
j_call: TRBJ2-3
v_call: TRBV4-3
d_call: TRBD1
clone_size: .

cdr3_nt: TGTGCCACCAGTGAACGACGCAGGGGGCGGAAAGACACTGAAGCTTTCTTT
cdr3_aa: CATSERRRGRKDTEAFF
j_call: TRBJ1-1
v_call: TRBV24-1
d_call: TRBD1
clone_size: .

cdr3_nt: TGTGCCAGCAGCCGAACTAGCGGGGGGGCCCAAGAGCAGTTCTTC
cdr3_aa: CASSRTSGGAQEQFF
j_call: TRBJ2-1
v_call: TRBV9
d_call: TRBD2
clone_size: .

cdr3_nt: TGTGCCAGCAGCAGTAATGGGGCGGGGGCCCTAATTAACACCGGGGAGCTGTTTTTT
cdr3_aa: CASSSNGAGALINTGELFF
j_call: TRBJ2-2
v_call: TRBV9
d_call: .
clone_size: .

cdr3_nt: TGCGCCAGCACCCCGGGACAGATGAACACTGAAGCTTTCTTT
cdr3_aa: CASTPGQMNTEAFF
j_call: TRBJ1-1
v_call: TRBV4-1
d_call: TRBD1
clone_size: once

cdr3_nt: TGTGCCAGCAGCTTAAGGAGTATGGGCACTGAAGCTTTCTTT
cdr3_aa: CASSLRSMGTEAFF
j_call: TRBJ1-1
v_call: TRBV5-5
d_call: .
clone_size: .

cdr3_nt: TGTGCCAGCAGCGTAGATTCGGCGGGGGGCACAGATACGCAGTATTTT
cdr3_aa: CASSVDSAGGTDTQYF
j_call: TRBJ2-3
v_call: TRBV9
d_call: TRBD2
clone_size: .

cdr3_nt: TGTGCCAGCAGCTTACAGGGCATTGGCTACACCTTC
cdr3_aa: CASSLQGIGYTF
j_call: TRBJ1-2
v_call: TRBV12-3/TRBV12-4
d_call: .
clone_size: .